The source of this TCR beta chain is a study of blood T cell repertoires in COVID-19. There are 15 residues in the CDR3. V was trimmed by 5 bases and J by 0 bases, leaving 10 bases between them. The V gene's germline CDR1 is SNHLY and CDR2 FYNNEI. Sequencing was performed with immunoSEQ multiplex PCR; in TCRdb, only in-frame clones are kept and a portion is missing. The sample lists 140,000 to 150,000 clones; approximately 82% were seen once. The chain uses TRBV2 and TRBJ2-2; D is uncertain. Specimen: peripheral blood. This clonotype was obtained from a human donor with acute or convalescent COVID-19. The donor label of this sample is uncertain. DNA of the CDR3: TGTGCCAGCAGTCTATCCTCTGCGAACACCGGGGAGCTGTTTTTT. Translation: CASSLSSANTGELFF.